Presented here are 10 T cell receptor beta chains from one specimen sequenced in a study of cytomegalovirus exposure and HLA in healthy donors. The PCR had 60 Vbeta and 13 Jbeta primers. The data were produced by immunoSEQ multiplex PCR, yet TCRdb's version contains in-frame clones alone and is incomplete. The sample gives roughly 140,000 clones, over 70% of which show up once; 2.8% is in the top ten. Sequencing used PBMCs. The receptors shown here come from a male donor in good health and CMV-seronegative.

The chain links TRBV18 to TRBJ1-4; 7 bases are a match to TRBD1. Per the germline V gene, CDR1 is KGHSH and CDR2 is LQKENI. V dropped 6 bases and J dropped 6; count of bases not matched to a gene: 7. The CDR3 length is 14 residues. CDR3 nucleotide sequence: TGTGCCAGCTCCATCAGGGGGGCAGATGAAAAACTGTTTTTT. As protein: CASSIRGADEKLFF.

The chain combines TRBV14 with TRBJ2-2; 9 nucleotides align to TRBD2. The CDR3 spans 19 residues. Trimming at V came to 4 bases and at J to 5 bases, leaving 17 bases not matched to a gene. Germline V CDR1 and CDR2: SGHDN, FVKESK. CDR3 nucleotides: TGTGCCAGCAGCCGCACGTCTTTTCGCGGGAGGGTGCCTACCGGGGAGCTGTTTTTT. It yields the protein CASSRTSFRGRVPTGELFF. Full variable domain (remainder filled in from reference TRBV14 and TRBJ2-2): EAGVTQFPSHSVIEKGQTVTLRCDPISGHDNLYWYRRVMGKEIKFLLHFVKESKQDESGMPNNRFLAERTGGTYSTLKVQPAELEDSGVYFCASSRTSFRGRVPTGELFFGEGSRLTVL.

The chain combines TRBV6-1 with TRBJ2-3; no reliable D call. This CDR3 is built from 12 residues. Germline V gene lookup returns CDR1 MNHNS and CDR2 SASEGT. V lost 5 bases and J lost 7, with 10 bases in between. The CDR3 region has the DNA TGTGCCAGCAGTTCAGGTGCAAATACGCAGTATTTT. It encodes CASSSGANTQYF.

The chain has TRBV30 and TRBJ2-3; D may be TRBD1 (5 bases). This CDR3 comprises 13 residues. V dropped 4 bases and J dropped 5 bases, with 13 bases sitting between them. Germline V gene data show CDR1 as GTSNPN and CDR2 as SVGIG (reference sequence). The DNA of the CDR3 is TGTGCCTGGACCAGGGCTGGCCAAGATACGCAGTATTTT. Its translation: CAWTRAGQDTQYF.

The CDR3 loop is CASIERDSYEQYF. CDR3 DNA sequence: TGTGCCAGCATAGAACGGGACAGCTACGAGCAGTACTTC. The chain uses TRBV6-1 and TRBJ2-7, with 7 bases aligning to TRBD1. J lost 3 bases, V lost 7 bases, and 6 bases had no gene match. The germline gives CDR1 MNHNS, CDR2 SASEGT. The CDR3 spans 13 residues.

This chain uses TRBV19 with TRBJ2-7; 9 bases agree with TRBD2. The J segment lost 3 bases and the V segment lost 5 bases, leaving 5 bases of the junction unmatched. This CDR3 is 14 amino acids long. CDR1 is LNHDA and CDR2 is SQIVND in the germline V gene (reference sequence). This CDR3 is CASSPGLASYEQYF. The DNA of the CDR3 is TGTGCCAGTAGTCCCGGACTAGCGAGCTACGAGCAGTACTTC.

J is TRBJ2-1 and V is TRBV7-6, with TRBD2 as a possible D gene (5 bases). CDR1 and CDR2 from the germline V gene are SGHVS and FNYEAQ. The CDR3 extends over 20 amino acids. With 2 bases removed from V and 1 base from J, the gap between germline ends came to 24 bases. The chain's CDR3 is CASSLRAAAGTTRSYNEQFF. DNA for the CDR3: TGTGCCAGCAGCTTAAGGGCGGCTGCGGGCACGACCCGATCCTACAATGAGCAGTTCTTC.

The chain employs TRBV7-3 and TRBJ2-7, with D possibly being TRBD1 (6 bases). CDR1 and CDR2 from the germline V gene are SGHTA and FQGTGA. There are 13 residues in the CDR3. The ends were cut back, 5 bases at V and 0 bases at J, with 8 bases in the middle. CDR3 region: CASSQGYSYEQYF. The CDR3 DNA is TGTGCCAGCAGCCAGGGGTACTCCTACGAGCAGTACTTC.

This clone has just a few counts. The rearrangement links TRBV5-1 to TRBJ1-1, with D uncertain. Germline lookup yields CDR1 SGHRS and CDR2 YFSETQ. The V end was cut by 0 bases, the J end by 10 bases, with 13 bases between. CDR3 length: 13 residues. DNA of the CDR3: TGCGCCAGCAGCTTGGATCCGGAGAGGTCAGCTTTCTTT. This gives the protein CASSLDPERSAFF.

The chain employs TRBV11-2 and TRBJ2-3; D not certain. V was clipped by 3 bases and J by 6 bases, with 10 bases between them. From germline, CDR1 is SGHAT and CDR2 FQNNGV. The CDR3 extends over 13 amino acids. The CDR3 nucleotides are TGTGCCAGCAGCTTGAGTGAGCCTGATACGCAGTATTTT. Its translation is CASSLSEPDTQYF.